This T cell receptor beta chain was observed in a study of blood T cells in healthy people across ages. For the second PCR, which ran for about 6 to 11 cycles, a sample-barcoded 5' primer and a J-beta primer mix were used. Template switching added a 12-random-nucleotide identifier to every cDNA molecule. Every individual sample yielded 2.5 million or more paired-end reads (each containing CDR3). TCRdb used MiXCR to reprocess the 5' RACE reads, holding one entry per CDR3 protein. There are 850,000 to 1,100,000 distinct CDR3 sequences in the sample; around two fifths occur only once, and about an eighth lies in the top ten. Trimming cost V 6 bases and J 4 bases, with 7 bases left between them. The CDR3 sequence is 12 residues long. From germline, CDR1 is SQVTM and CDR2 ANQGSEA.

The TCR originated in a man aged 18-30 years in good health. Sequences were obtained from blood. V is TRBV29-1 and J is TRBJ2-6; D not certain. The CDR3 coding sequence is TGCAGCGTCTCATACGGGGCCAACGTCCTGACTTTC. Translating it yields CSVSYGANVLTF.